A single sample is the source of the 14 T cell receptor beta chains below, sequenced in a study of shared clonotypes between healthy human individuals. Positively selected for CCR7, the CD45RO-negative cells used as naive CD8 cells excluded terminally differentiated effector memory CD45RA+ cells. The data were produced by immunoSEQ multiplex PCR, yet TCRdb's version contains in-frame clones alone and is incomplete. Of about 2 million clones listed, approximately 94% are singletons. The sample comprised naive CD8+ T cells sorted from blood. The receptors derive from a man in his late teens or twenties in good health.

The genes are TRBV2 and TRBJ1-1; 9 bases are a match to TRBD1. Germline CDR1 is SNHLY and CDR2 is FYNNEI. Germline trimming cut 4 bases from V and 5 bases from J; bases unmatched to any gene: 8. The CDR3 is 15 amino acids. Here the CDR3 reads CASSGALTGGTEAFF. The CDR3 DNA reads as TGTGCCAGCAGTGGTGCTTTGACAGGGGGAACTGAAGCTTTCTTT.

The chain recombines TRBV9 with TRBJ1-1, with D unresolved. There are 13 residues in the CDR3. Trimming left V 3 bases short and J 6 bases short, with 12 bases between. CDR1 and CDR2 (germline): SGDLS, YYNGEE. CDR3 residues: CASSASWTPEAFF. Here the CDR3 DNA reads TGTGCCAGCAGCGCAAGCTGGACCCCTGAAGCTTTCTTT.

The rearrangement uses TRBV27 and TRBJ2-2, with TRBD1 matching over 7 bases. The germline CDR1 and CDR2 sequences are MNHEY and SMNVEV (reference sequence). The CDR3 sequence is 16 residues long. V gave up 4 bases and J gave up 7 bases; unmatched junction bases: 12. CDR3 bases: TGTGCCAGCAGTTCATTAGGGGTACAGGGGAACGGGGAGCTGTTTTTT. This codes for CASSSLGVQGNGELFF.

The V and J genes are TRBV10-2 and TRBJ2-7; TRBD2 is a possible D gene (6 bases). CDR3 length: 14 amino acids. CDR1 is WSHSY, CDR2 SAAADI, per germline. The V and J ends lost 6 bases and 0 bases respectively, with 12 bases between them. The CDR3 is CASRILGGSYEQYF. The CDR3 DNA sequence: TGCGCCAGCAGAATTCTGGGAGGCTCCTACGAGCAGTACTTC.

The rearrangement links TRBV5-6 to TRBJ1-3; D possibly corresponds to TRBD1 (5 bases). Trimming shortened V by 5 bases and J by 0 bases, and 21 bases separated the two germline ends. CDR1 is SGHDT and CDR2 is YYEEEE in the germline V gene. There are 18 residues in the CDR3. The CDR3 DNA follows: TGTGCCAGCAGTCGCCTCAGGGAAATGGAGCACTCTGGAAACACCATATATTTT. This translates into CASSRLREMEHSGNTIYF.

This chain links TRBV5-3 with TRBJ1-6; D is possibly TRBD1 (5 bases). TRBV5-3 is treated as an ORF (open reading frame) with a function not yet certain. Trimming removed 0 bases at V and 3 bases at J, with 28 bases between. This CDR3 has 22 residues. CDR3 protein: CARSLVPRLASLLGHYNSPLHF. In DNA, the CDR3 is TGTGCCAGAAGCTTGGTCCCCCGGTTAGCTAGTCTTCTGGGGCACTATAATTCACCCCTCCACTTT.

The CDR3 region has the DNA TGTGCCAGCAGCTTAGATCTGGGCAGATCCTACGAGCAGTACTTC. Translation gives CASSLDLGRSYEQYF. The genes are TRBV11-2 and TRBJ2-7; no definite D call. CDR1 and CDR2 (germline): SGHAT, FQNNGV. The CDR3 length is 15 residues. Trimming removed 0 bases at V and 1 base at J, with 10 bases between.

The CDR3 nucleotides read TGTGCCAGCTCACCGACCCCTAGCAATCAGCCCCAGCATTTT. This codes for CASSPTPSNQPQHF. V usage is TRBV18 and J usage is TRBJ1-5, with D hard to call. Germline V CDR1 and CDR2: KGHSH, LQKENI. The CDR3 is 14 amino acids. V was cut by 3 bases and J by 0 bases, with 6 bases left in between. Together with reference TRBV18 and TRBJ1-5, the CDR3 gives the full variable domain: NAGVMQNPRHLVRRRGQEARLRCSPMKGHSHVYWYRQLPEEGLKFMVYLQKENIIDESGMPKERFSAEFPKEGPSILRIQQVVRGDSAAYFCASSPTPSNQPQHFGDGTRLSIL.

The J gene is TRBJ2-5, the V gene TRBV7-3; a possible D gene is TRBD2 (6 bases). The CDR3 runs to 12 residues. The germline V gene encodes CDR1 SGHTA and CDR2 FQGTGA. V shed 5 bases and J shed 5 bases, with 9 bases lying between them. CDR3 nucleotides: TGTGCCAGCAGCGGCGGGGCTGAGACCCAGTACTTC. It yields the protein CASSGGAETQYF.

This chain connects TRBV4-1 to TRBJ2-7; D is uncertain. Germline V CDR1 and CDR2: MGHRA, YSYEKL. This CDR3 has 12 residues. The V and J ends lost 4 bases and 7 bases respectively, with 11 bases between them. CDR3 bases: TGCGCCAGCAGCCTCCCGGTTGGGGAGCAGTACTTC. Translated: CASSLPVGEQYF.

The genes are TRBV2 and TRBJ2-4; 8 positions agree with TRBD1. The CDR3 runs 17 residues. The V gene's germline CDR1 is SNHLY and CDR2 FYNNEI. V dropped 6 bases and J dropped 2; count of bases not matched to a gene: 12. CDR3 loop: CASRPVGTGGTKNIQYF. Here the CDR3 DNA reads TGTGCCAGCAGGCCCGTTGGTACAGGGGGGACCAAAAACATTCAGTACTTC.

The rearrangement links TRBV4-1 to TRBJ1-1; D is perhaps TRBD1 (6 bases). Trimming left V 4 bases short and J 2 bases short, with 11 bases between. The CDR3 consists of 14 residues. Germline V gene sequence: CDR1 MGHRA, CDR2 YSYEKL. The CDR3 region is CASSPQGPNTEAFF. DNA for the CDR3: TGCGCCAGCAGCCCCCAGGGGCCCAACACTGAAGCTTTCTTT.

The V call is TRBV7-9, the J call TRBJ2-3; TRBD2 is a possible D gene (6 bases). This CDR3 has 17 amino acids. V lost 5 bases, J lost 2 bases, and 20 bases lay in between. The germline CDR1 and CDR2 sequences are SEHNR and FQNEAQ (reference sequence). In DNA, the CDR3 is TGTGCCAGCAGCACGCCGGCGGGGTCGGACTACACAGATACGCAGTATTTT. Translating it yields CASSTPAGSDYTDTQYF.

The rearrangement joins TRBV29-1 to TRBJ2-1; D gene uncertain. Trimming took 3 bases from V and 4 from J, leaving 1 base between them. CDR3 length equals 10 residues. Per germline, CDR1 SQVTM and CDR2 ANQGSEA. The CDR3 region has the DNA TGCAGCGTTGATTACAATGAGCAGTTCTTC. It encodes CSVDYNEQFF.